These 12 T cell receptor beta chains were sequenced from one sample in a study of siplizumab effects on memory and regulatory T cells. Only in-frame clones appear in the TCRdb table, and some are missing; sequencing was by immunoSEQ multiplex PCR. The sample contains 100,000 to 120,000 clones, roughly 89% of which appear only once. Sequences were obtained from CD4+ T cells sorted from blood. These receptors were collected from a human donor in good health.

The chain recombines TRBV30 with TRBJ2-5; tentative D call: TRBD2 (6 bases). This CDR3 is 10 amino acids long. Between the trimmed V and J ends, which lost 5 bases and 5 bases, there was a span of 6 bases. The germline CDR1 and CDR2 sequences are GTSNPN and SVGIG (reference sequence). CDR3 region: CAWGGETQYF. The DNA of the CDR3 is TGTGCCTGGGGGGGGGAGACCCAGTACTTC.

This clone was found once. This chain uses TRBV11-2 with TRBJ2-6, with D unclear. The germline V gene encodes CDR1 SGHAT and CDR2 FQNNGV. Between the trimmed V and J ends, which lost 6 bases and 1 base, there was a span of 13 bases. This CDR3 is built from 16 residues. Here the CDR3 DNA reads TGTGCCAGCAGGGCGTGGCTTTTATCTGGGGCCAACGTCCTGACTTTC. This sequence encodes CASRAWLLSGANVLTF.

The chain links TRBV5-1 to TRBJ1-1; D unclear. The CDR3 length is 16 residues. Germline CDR1 SGHRS, CDR2 YFSETQ. V lost 2 bases and J lost 0, with 14 bases in between. CDR3 DNA sequence: TGCGCCAGCAGCTTCGGACTCACTCTAATGAACACTGAAGCTTTCTTT. Encoded protein: CASSFGLTLMNTEAFF.

This clone has only one observation. The CDR3 coding sequence is TGTGCCAGCAGCACCGGGACTACCCGTCAGACAGATACGCAGTATTTT. It specifies CASSTGTTRQTDTQYF. The chain has TRBV5-4 and TRBJ2-3; 7 bases fit TRBD2. CDR1 is SGHNT and CDR2 is YYREEE in the germline V gene (reference sequence). V gave up 4 bases and J gave up 3 bases; unmatched junction bases: 11. This CDR3 has 16 residues.

The gene calls are TRBV21-1 and TRBJ2-3; the table's D gene call, TRBD2, was not cross checked with the DNA. TRBV21-1 is a listed pseudogene. The CDR3 length is 13 residues. CDR3 bases: TGTGCCAGCAGGACTAGCGGAACAGATACGCAGTATTTT. It translates to CASRTSGTDTQYF.

V gene TRBV19 combines with J gene TRBJ1-1; 7 bases map to TRBD1. Trimming cost V 6 bases and J 6 bases; bases outside gene matches: 10. CDR3 length: 14 residues. The germline V gene encodes CDR1 LNHDA and CDR2 SQIVND (reference sequence). CDR3 DNA: TGTGCCAGTAGGAGCCCAGGGGGAGTCCCTGAAGCTTTCTTT. Protein sequence: CASRSPGGVPEAFF.

V gene TRBV19 combines with J gene TRBJ1-6, with D hard to call. Trimming took 6 bases from V and 2 from J, leaving 11 bases between them. Germline V gene sequence: CDR1 LNHDA, CDR2 SQIVND (reference sequence). The CDR3 spans 15 residues. The CDR3 coding sequence is TGTGCCAGTAGCAACCCCGGCACCTATAATTCACCCCTCCACTTT. Its translation: CASSNPGTYNSPLHF.

The chain couples TRBV5-1 to TRBJ2-1; the D is unclear. Germline-derived CDR1 and CDR2 are SGHRS and YFSETQ. Trimming removed 6 bases from V and 7 bases from J, with 8 bases in between. The CDR3 contains 11 residues. CDR3 sequence reads: CASTLENEQFF. The CDR3 DNA sequence: TGCGCCAGCACCCTTGAGAATGAGCAGTTCTTC.

The chain carries TRBV11-2 and TRBJ2-5, with a possible D match to TRBD2 (5 bases). Germline V gives CDR1 SGHAT, CDR2 FQNNGV. The CDR3 has 14 amino acids. V lost 5 bases and J lost 0, with 10 bases in between. DNA for the CDR3: TGTGCCAGCAGCCGGAGGCGTTACCAAGAGACCCAGTACTTC. Encoded protein: CASSRRRYQETQYF.

This chain joins TRBV19 and TRBJ2-2, with TRBD1 as a possible D gene (5 bases). CDR1 is LNHDA and CDR2 is SQIVND in the germline V gene (reference sequence). V was cut by 5 bases and J by 8 bases, with 9 bases left in between. The CDR3 totals 12 residues. CDR3 sequence: CASSLGAGELFF. The CDR3 nucleotides are TGTGCCAGTAGTCTAGGGGCGGGGGAGCTGTTTTTT.

The V call is TRBV19, the J call TRBJ1-2; D is unresolved. V lost 1 base and J 4 bases, leaving 1 base between the germline ends. Germline CDR1 and CDR2: LNHDA and SQIVND (reference sequence). The CDR3 consists of 11 residues. CDR3 loop: CASSIGYGYTF. DNA of the CDR3: TGTGCCAGTAGTATAGGCTATGGCTACACCTTC.

V is TRBV4-2 and J is TRBJ2-7; TRBD2 aligns across 7 bases. V gave up 3 bases and J gave up 0 bases; unmatched junction bases: 11. Germline V gene sequence: CDR1 LGHNA, CDR2 YNFKEQ. The CDR3 runs 17 residues. The CDR3: CASSQETGLLSSYEQYF. CDR3 coding DNA: TGTGCCAGCAGCCAGGAAACGGGACTACTTAGCTCCTACGAGCAGTACTTC.